This TCR beta chain emerged from a study of blood T cell repertoires in COVID-19. Looking at the study overall: COVID-19 samples, acute and convalescent, were from the United States, Italy and Spain. T cells, B-cell-depleted T cells, or PBMCs supplied cDNA or gDNA.

Germline V lookup: CDR1 LGHNA, CDR2 YNFKEQ. Trimming removed 0 bases at V and 8 bases at J, with 5 bases between. This CDR3 has 12 residues. The authors' processing: Reference gene primer amplification gave estimated nucleated cell counts. Data came from immunoSEQ multiplex PCR; TCRdb stores just in-frame clones and leaves some out. The DNA gave D and trimming, while V, J and clone size come from that table. The data contain about 180,000 clones, about 87% of them singletons. This clone is a singleton in its sample. Sequenced input: peripheral blood. The chain couples TRBV4-2 to TRBJ2-1; D is unresolved. The sequence was collected from a woman aged 25 to 39 with acute or convalescent COVID-19. DNA of the CDR3: TGTGCCAGCAGCCAAGATGGAGATGAGCAGTTCTTC. Translated, it gives CASSQDGDEQFF.